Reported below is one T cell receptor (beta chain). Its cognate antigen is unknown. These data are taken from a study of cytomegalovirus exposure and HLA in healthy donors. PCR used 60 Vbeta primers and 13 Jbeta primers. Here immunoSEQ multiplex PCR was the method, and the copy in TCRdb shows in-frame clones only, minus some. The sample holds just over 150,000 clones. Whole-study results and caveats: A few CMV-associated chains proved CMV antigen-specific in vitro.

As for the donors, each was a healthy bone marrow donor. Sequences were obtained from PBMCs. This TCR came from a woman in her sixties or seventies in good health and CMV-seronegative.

CDR3 residues: CASSGKGNEQFF. The CDR3 DNA sequence: TGTGCCAGCAGCGGGAAGGGAAATGAGCAGTTCTTC. The gene calls are TRBV2 and TRBJ2-1; maybe TRBD2 (5 bases). Germline V gene lookup returns CDR1 SNHLY and CDR2 FYNNEI. V lost 6 bases to trimming and J lost 7 bases, with 10 bases between them. The CDR3 consists of 12 residues.